This entry lists 8 T cell receptor beta chains sequenced from one sample in a study of cytomegalovirus exposure and HLA in healthy donors. Primers: 60 Vbeta forward and 13 Jbeta reverse. The protocol was immunoSEQ multiplex PCR, while the TCRdb copy is restricted to in-frame clones and leaves out a portion. The table records about 200,000 clones, about four fifths of them present only once. Sequencing was carried out using PBMCs. These receptors originate from a man between 18 and 35 years old in good health and CMV-seronegative.

This clone is a singleton in its sample. This CDR3 is also generated by other DNA sequences in the sample. This chain connects TRBV16 to TRBJ2-1, with D possibly matching TRBD2 (5 bases). This CDR3 is built from 23 residues. Germline lookup yields CDR1 KGHSY and CDR2 FQNENV. Trimming took off 1 base at V and 6 bases at J, with 37 bases between the two ends. The CDR3 sequence: CASSQFPRAPAPNLQLAGNEQFF. The CDR3 nucleotides are TGTGCCAGCAGCCAATTTCCCCGAGCCCCCGCCCCAAATCTACAACTGGCGGGCAATGAGCAGTTCTTC.

The V and J genes are TRBV7-6 and TRBJ2-3; TRBD2 aligns across 11 bases. J lost 4 bases, V lost 5 bases, and 11 bases had no gene match. This CDR3 is built from 17 residues. Germline CDR1 reads SGHVS; CDR2 reads FNYEAQ. The CDR3 spells CASSPRNSGGAADTQYF. CDR3 sequence (DNA): TGTGCCAGCAGCCCCAGAAATAGCGGGGGGGCTGCAGATACGCAGTATTTT. Together with reference TRBV7-6 and TRBJ2-3, the CDR3 gives the full variable domain: GAGVSQSPRYKVTKRGQDVALRCDPISGHVSLYWYRQALGQGPEFLTYFNYEAQQDKSGLPNDRFSAERPEGSISTLTIQRTEQRDSAMYRCASSPRNSGGAADTQYFGPGTRLTVL.

The chain is built from TRBV7-8 and TRBJ2-7; tentative D call: TRBD2 (7 bases). From germline, CDR1 is SGHVS and CDR2 FQNEAQ. Deletions cut 2 bases from V and 7 bases from J, with 18 bases between. This CDR3 is 15 amino acids long. CDR3 bases: TGTGCCAGCAGCTTAAGGGGGACTACCACTGGGGAGCAGTACTTC. The encoded protein is CASSLRGTTTGEQYF.

The chain carries TRBV19 and TRBJ2-2; 7 bases line up with TRBD1. Germline values: CDR1 LNHDA, CDR2 SQIVND (reference sequence). The CDR3 contains 15 residues. J gave up 3 bases and V 3 bases, and 4 bases lay outside the gene matches. The CDR3 is CASSIFTGDTGELFF. The CDR3 DNA sequence: TGTGCCAGTAGTATCTTCACAGGGGACACCGGGGAGCTGTTTTTT.

The chain joins TRBV6-1 to TRBJ2-7; 10 positions agree with TRBD2. This CDR3 region has 12 residues. V was pared by 2 bases and J by 11 bases, with 3 bases of the junction left unmatched. CDR1 and CDR2 (germline): MNHNS, SASEGT. CDR3 bases: TGTGCCAGCAGTGAAAGAGCGGGAGGGGAGTACTTC. Translating gives CASSERAGGEYF.

CDR3 in DNA: TGTGCCAGCAGTTACTCTTCCTTATTTAATGAGCAGTTCTTC. Residues: CASSYSSLFNEQFF. This sequence joins TRBV6-6 and TRBJ2-1; D unclear. The V gene's germline CDR1 is MNHNY and CDR2 SVGAGI (reference sequence). V was cut by 0 bases and J by 7 bases, with 10 bases left in between. The CDR3 is 14 amino acids.

The rearrangement uses TRBV12-5 and TRBJ2-2; D is perhaps TRBD1 (7 bases). Germline CDR1 is LGHNT and CDR2 is FRNRAP. This CDR3 is built from 17 residues. Trimming took 6 bases from V and 0 from J, leaving 17 bases between them. The CDR3 DNA follows: TGTGCTAGTGGCTCACAGGCAGGGGGGTCGAACACCGGGGAGCTGTTTTTT. This encodes CASGSQAGGSNTGELFF.

This sequence joins TRBV5-5 and TRBJ1-5; possibly TRBD1 for D (5 bases). V lost 4 bases to trimming and J lost 2 bases, with 16 bases between them. Germline-derived CDR1 and CDR2 are SGHKS and YYEKEE (reference sequence). The CDR3 is 16 residues long. This CDR3 reads CASSPRQGGGNQPQHF. The CDR3 nucleotides are TGTGCCAGCAGCCCCAGGCAGGGCGGTGGCAATCAGCCCCAGCATTTT.